A selection of T cell receptor beta chains follows, all from one sample in a study of cytomegalovirus exposure and HLA in healthy donors. The protocol was immunoSEQ multiplex PCR, while the TCRdb copy is restricted to in-frame clones and leaves out a portion. The sample holds about 76,000 clones; 94% are singletons and the top ten take approximately 1.5%. Sequenced material: PBMCs. Receptors were obtained from a man aged 18-30 years in good health and CMV-seropositive. Both conserved end residues are part of each CDR3. The D gene is left open where the match is weak. Clone size is not always given. Where it is, it says once, few, many or a class for expanded clones.

j_call clone_size d_call v_call cdr3_nt cdr3_aa
TRBJ1-5 - - TRBV18 TGTGCCAGCTCACCTCTAAGAGATAGCAATCAGCCCCAGCATTTT CASSPLRDSNQPQHF
TRBJ1-4 - - TRBV19 TGTGCCAGTAGTATAAGGGGATCGACTAATGAAAAACTGTTTTTT CASSIRGSTNEKLFF
TRBJ1-4 once TRBD1 TRBV10-3 TGTGCCATCAGACCCGGGACAGGGGAACTAAATGAAAAACTGTTTTTT CAIRPGTGELNEKLFF
TRBJ2-2 - TRBD1 TRBV7-3 TGTGCCAGCAGCCACCGGGACAGGGGCACCGGGGAGCTGTTTTTT CASSHRDRGTGELFF
TRBJ1-1 - - TRBV6-1 TGTGCCAGCAGTTTCAGGGTAGAAACTGAAGCTTTCTTT CASSFRVETEAFF
TRBJ2-7 - - TRBV5-8 TGTGCCAGCAGCTTGGGACAGGTAGTTCTCTCCTACGAGCAGTACTTC CASSLGQVVLSYEQYF
TRBJ1-1 - - TRBV12-5 TGTGCTAGTGGTTTCGCCCTGGACAGCCTGAACACTGAAGCTTTCTTT CASGFALDSLNTEAFF
TRBJ1-5 - TRBD1 TRBV4-1 TGCGCCAGCAGACCGGGACAGGGGGGGAATCAGCCCCAGCATTTT CASRPGQGGNQPQHF
TRBJ1-4 - - TRBV21-1 TGTGCCAGCAGCCGCCGAAGCTCCAATGAAAAACTGTTTTTT CASSRRSSNEKLFF
TRBJ2-6 - - TRBV25-1 TGTGCCAGCAGCCTACGGCGGGGTCCCAACGGGGCCAACGTCCTGACTTTC CASSLRRGPNGANVLTF
TRBJ1-1 - - TRBV7-8 TGTGCCAGCAGCCCAATGGCGGGGAACACTGAAGCTTTCTTT CASSPMAGNTEAFF
TRBJ2-7 - TRBD1 TRBV14 TGTGCCAGCAGCCCGTTTAAAGGACAGGGGCGGTACGAGCAGTACTTC CASSPFKGQGRYEQYF
TRBJ1-1 - - TRBV6-6 TGTGCCAGCAAGCTACAGGGATCGGGAACTGAAGCTTTCTTT CASKLQGSGTEAFF
TRBJ1-1 - TRBD1 TRBV7-9 TGTGCCAGCAGCTTATTGAGGACAGGGGGCACTGAAGCTTTCTTT CASSLLRTGGTEAFF
TRBJ2-1 - TRBD2 TRBV30 TGTGCCTGGAGTGTGCTTGCGGGAGGACCCTACAATGAGCAGTTCTTC CAWSVLAGGPYNEQFF
TRBJ1-1 - TRBD1 TRBV2 TGTGCCAGCATGAGGACAGGGGGCCCTGAAGCTTTCTTT CASMRTGGPEAFF
TRBJ1-5 - - TRBV2 TGTGCCAGCAGTGAAGAGCGGAACAGGGTGCGTCAGCCCCAGCATTTT CASSEERNRVRQPQHF
TRBJ2-3 - TRBD1 TRBV5-6 TGTGCCAGCAGCCTATACAGGGGGGATACGCAGTATTTT CASSLYRGDTQYF
TRBJ1-4 - TRBD1 TRBV2 TGTGCCAGCAGTGAGGACAGGGGTGGCGAAAAACTGTTTTTT CASSEDRGGEKLFF
TRBJ2-1 - - TRBV27 TGTGCCAGCAGAACGGACAACTCCAATGAGCAGTTCTTC CASRTDNSNEQFF
TRBJ2-5 - - TRBV5-1 TGCGCCAGCAGCGCCCATCACAGAGCAACGGAGACCCAGTACTTC CASSAHHRATETQYF
TRBJ2-7 - - TRBV6-6 TGTGCCACGTCCGCTACCAACTACGAGCAGTACTTC CATSATNYEQYF
TRBJ1-4 - - TRBV6-1 TGTGCCAGCAGTCCTCAGGGTTTGGAAAAACTGTTTTTT CASSPQGLEKLFF
TRBJ2-3 - TRBD1 TRBV5-1 TGCGCCAGCGGAAAGACAGGGCTCCGCACAGATACGCAGTATTTT CASGKTGLRTDTQYF
TRBJ2-2 - - TRBV6-4 TGTGCCAGCAGTGACTCGATCACAGGGAGCACCGGGGAGCTGTTTTTT CASSDSITGSTGELFF
TRBJ1-1 - TRBD1 TRBV28 TGTGCCAGCAGTTTAAGTGTCGACAGGGGGGGCCCAAACACTGAAGCTTTCTTT CASSLSVDRGGPNTEAFF
TRBJ2-1 - TRBD2 TRBV28 TGTGCCGGCGGGACTAGCGGAGACAATGAGCAGTTCTTC CAGGTSGDNEQFF
TRBJ2-7 - TRBD2 TRBV25-1 TGTGCCAGCAGTGAATTGATCCCAGCGGGAGCCCACGAGCAGTACTTC CASSELIPAGAHEQYF
TRBJ2-7 - TRBD1 TRBV28 TGTGCCAGCAGGTTGAGGGGGCCTTCCTACGAGCAGTACTTC CASRLRGPSYEQYF
TRBJ2-3 once TRBD2 TRBV5-4 TGTGCCAGCAGCTTCCTAGCGGGAGGTGGCCAGAGCACAGATACGCAGTATTTT CASSFLAGGGQSTDTQYF
TRBJ2-1 - - TRBV28 TGTGCCAGCGGTGCCCTACGTTCGGGTGAGCAGTTCTTC CASGALRSGEQFF
TRBJ2-7 - TRBD2 TRBV6-5 TGTGCCAGCAGTTACTCGATCCTAGCGGCCCTCTACGAGCAGTACTTC CASSYSILAALYEQYF
TRBJ2-5 - - TRBV19 TGTGCCAGTAGTAGCCGGGGTCAAGAGACCCAGTACTTC CASSSRGQETQYF
TRBJ2-5 once TRBD1 TRBV9 TGTGCCAGCAGCGCGACAGGGTCCCAAGAGACCCAGTACTTC CASSATGSQETQYF
TRBJ2-3 - TRBD2 TRBV2 TGTGCCAGCAGTGGGACTAGCGGGAGGGAAGATACGCAGTATTTT CASSGTSGREDTQYF
TRBJ2-7 - - TRBV7-2 TGTGCCAGCAGCTCAGGGGACTCCTACGAGCAGTACTTC CASSSGDSYEQYF
TRBJ1-2 - TRBD1 TRBV10-3 TGTGCCATCAGTGACCAGCCTATAGGGACAGTAGGTGGCTACACCTTC CAISDQPIGTVGGYTF
TRBJ2-3 - - TRBV13 TGTGCCAGCAGCTTGACGGGGCGGGACGGAGATACGCAGTATTTT CASSLTGRDGDTQYF
TRBJ2-3 once - TRBV19 TGTGCCAGTAGTATCGTGGTGGCGGTCATGTCAGATACGCAGTATTTT CASSIVVAVMSDTQYF
TRBJ1-1 - - TRBV28 TGTGCCAGCAGTTTGTTCCTAGTGGCTTTCTTT CASSLFLVAFF
TRBJ1-4 once TRBD1 TRBV7-9 TGTGCCAGCAGCCAGGGACAGGGCTTGGCTAATGAAAAACTGTTTTTT CASSQGQGLANEKLFF
TRBJ1-2 - - TRBV14 TGTGCCAGCAGCCATGTGAGGGGGATGCGGACTAACTATGGCTACACCTTC CASSHVRGMRTNYGYTF
TRBJ2-5 - - TRBV21-1 TGTGCCAGCAGCAAAGTGGAGGGGAGGACTAGGACGAGAGGGGAGCAAGAGACCCAGTACTTC CASSKVEGRTRTRGEQETQYF
TRBJ2-5 - TRBD1 TRBV13 TGTGCCAGCAGCAAACAGGGGTGGGAGACCCAGTACTTC CASSKQGWETQYF
TRBJ2-5 - TRBD1 TRBV11-2 TGTGCCAGCAGGGGGACAGCCCAAGAGACCCAGTACTTC CASRGTAQETQYF
TRBJ2-7 - - TRBV7-9 TGTGCCAGCAGCTTCGGGGTATATGGCGAGCAGTACTTC CASSFGVYGEQYF
TRBJ1-2 - TRBD1 TRBV9 TGTGCCAGCAGCGACAGGGGAGCCTATGGCTACACCTTC CASSDRGAYGYTF
TRBJ2-2 - TRBD2 TRBV10-2 TGCGCCAGCGTTGGACTAGCAATCACCGGGGAGCTGTTTTTT CASVGLAITGELFF
TRBJ1-1 - TRBD1 TRBV11-3 TGTGCCAGCAGCCCGGGACAGGCCGTGAACACTGAAGCTTTCTTT CASSPGQAVNTEAFF
TRBJ2-7 - TRBD1 TRBV29-1 TGCAGCGCCAGACAGGGCGGGTTCTCCTACGAGCAGTACTTC CSARQGGFSYEQYF
TRBJ2-7 - - TRBV10-3 TGTGCCATCAGTAATAAACAGGGTGAGGGATCCTACGAGCAGTACTTC CAISNKQGEGSYEQYF
TRBJ2-7 - TRBD1 TRBV11-2 TGTGCCAGCAGCTTAGCCCCGGGACAGGGGTGGGAGCAGTACTTC CASSLAPGQGWEQYF